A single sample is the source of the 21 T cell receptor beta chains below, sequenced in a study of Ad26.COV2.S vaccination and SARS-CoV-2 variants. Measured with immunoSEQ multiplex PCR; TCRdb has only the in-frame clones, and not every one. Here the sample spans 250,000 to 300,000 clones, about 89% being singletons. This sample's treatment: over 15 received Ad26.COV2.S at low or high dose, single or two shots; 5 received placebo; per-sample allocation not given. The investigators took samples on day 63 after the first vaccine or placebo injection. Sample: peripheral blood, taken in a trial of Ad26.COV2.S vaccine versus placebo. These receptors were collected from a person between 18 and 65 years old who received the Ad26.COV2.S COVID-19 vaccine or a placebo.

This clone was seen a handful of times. CDR3 sequence (DNA): TGTGCCAGCAGAGGGGACAGAGGGAATCAGCCCCAGCATTTT. The encoded protein is CASRGDRGNQPQHF. The chain combines TRBV6-5 with TRBJ1-5, with 7 bases fitting TRBD1. V gave up 6 bases and J gave up 4 bases; unmatched junction bases: 6. The germline CDR1 and CDR2 sequences are MNHEY and SVGAGI. The CDR3 contains 14 residues.

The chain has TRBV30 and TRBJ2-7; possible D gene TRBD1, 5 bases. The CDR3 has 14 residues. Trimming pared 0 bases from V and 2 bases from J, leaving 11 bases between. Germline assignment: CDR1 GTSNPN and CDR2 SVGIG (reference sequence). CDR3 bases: TGTGCCTGGAGTGTACGGGTAGGGGCCTACGAGCAGTACTTC. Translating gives CAWSVRVGAYEQYF.

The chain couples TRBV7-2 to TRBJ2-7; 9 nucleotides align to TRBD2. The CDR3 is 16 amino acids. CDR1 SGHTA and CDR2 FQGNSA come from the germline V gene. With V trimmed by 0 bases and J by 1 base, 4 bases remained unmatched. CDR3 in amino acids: CASSLARLADSYEQYF. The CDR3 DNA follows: TGTGCCAGCAGCTTAGCCCGACTAGCGGATTCCTACGAGCAGTACTTC.

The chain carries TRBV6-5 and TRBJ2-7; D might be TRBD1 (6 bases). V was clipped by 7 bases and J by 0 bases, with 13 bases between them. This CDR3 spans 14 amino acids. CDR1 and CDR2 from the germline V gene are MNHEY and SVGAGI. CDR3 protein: CASIIQGLSYEQYF. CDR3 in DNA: TGTGCCAGCATTATACAGGGTCTCTCCTACGAGCAGTACTTC.

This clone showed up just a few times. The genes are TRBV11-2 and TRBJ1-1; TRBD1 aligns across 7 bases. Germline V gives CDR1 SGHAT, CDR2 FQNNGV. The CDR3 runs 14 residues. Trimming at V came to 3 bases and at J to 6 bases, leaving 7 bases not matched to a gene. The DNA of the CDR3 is TGTGCCAGCAGCTTCGCCGGACAGGCTCCTGAAGCTTTCTTT. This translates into CASSFAGQAPEAFF.

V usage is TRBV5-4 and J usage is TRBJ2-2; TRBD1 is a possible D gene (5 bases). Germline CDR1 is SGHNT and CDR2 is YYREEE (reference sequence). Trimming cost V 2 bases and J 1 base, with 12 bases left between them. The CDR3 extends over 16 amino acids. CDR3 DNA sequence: TGTGCCAGCAGCTTCAGGTGGACAAAGAACACCGGGGAGCTGTTTTTT. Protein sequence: CASSFRWTKNTGELFF.

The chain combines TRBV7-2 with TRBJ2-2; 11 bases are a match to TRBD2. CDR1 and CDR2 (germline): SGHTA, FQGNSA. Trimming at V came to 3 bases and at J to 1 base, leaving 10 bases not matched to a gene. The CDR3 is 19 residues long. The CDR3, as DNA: TGTGCCAGCAGCTTTAGGTGGCTAGCGGGAGGACTGAACACCGGGGAGCTGTTTTTT. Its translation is CASSFRWLAGGLNTGELFF.

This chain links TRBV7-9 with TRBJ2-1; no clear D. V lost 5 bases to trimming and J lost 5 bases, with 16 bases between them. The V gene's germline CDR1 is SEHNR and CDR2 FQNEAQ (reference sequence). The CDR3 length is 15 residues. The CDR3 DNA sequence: TGTGCCAGCAGCCTTTCCAGGCCTTTAAACAATGAGCAGTTCTTC. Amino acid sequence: CASSLSRPLNNEQFF.

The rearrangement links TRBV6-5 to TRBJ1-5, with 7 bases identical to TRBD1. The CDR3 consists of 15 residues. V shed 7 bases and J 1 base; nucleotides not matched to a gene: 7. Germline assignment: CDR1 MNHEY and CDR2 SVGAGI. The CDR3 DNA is TGTGCCAGCAACCAGGAGGGGGCGAGCAATCAGCCCCAGCATTTT. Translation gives CASNQEGASNQPQHF.

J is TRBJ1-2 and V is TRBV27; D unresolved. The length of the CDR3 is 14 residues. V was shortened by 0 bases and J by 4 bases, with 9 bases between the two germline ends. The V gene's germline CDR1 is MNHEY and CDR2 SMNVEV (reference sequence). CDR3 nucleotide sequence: TGTGCCAGCAGTTTATCAGGTAGCCTCTATGGCTACACCTTC. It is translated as CASSLSGSLYGYTF.

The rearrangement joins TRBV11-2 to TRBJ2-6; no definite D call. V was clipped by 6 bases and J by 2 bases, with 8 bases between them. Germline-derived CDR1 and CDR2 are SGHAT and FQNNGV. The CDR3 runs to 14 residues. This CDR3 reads CASREGAGANVLTF. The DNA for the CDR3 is TGTGCCAGCAGGGAAGGAGCTGGGGCCAACGTCCTGACTTTC.

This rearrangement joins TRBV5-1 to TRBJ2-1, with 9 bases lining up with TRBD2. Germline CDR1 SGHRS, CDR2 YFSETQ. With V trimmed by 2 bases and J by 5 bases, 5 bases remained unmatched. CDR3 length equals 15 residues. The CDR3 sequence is CASSFLAGRDNEQFF. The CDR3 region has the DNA TGCGCCAGCAGCTTTCTAGCGGGGAGGGACAATGAGCAGTTCTTC.

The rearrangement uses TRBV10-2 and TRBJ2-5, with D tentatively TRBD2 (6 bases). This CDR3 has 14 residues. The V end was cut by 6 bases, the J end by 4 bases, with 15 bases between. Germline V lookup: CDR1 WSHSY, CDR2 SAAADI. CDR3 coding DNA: TGCGCCAGCAGGTTACCTAGCGTCCGAGAGACCCAGTACTTC. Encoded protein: CASRLPSVRETQYF.

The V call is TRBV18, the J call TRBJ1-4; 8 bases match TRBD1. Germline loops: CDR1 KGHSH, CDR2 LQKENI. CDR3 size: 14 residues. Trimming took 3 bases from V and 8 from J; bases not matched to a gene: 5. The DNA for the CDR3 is TGTGCCAGCTCACCTGGACAGGGAGGCGAAAAACTGTTTTTT. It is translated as CASSPGQGGEKLFF.

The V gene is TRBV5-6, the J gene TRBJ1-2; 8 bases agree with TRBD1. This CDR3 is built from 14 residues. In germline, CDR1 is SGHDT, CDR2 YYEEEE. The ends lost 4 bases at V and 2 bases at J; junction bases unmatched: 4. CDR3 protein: CASSLGQANYGYTF. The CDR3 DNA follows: TGTGCCAGCAGCCTGGGACAGGCCAACTATGGCTACACCTTC.

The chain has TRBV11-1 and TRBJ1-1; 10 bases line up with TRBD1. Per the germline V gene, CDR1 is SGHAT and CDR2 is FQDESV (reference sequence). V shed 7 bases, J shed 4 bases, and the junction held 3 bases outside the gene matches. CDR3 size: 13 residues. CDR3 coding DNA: TGTGCCAGCAAGACAGGGGGCGGCACTGAAGCTTTCTTT. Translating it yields CASKTGGGTEAFF. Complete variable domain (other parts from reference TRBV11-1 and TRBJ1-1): EAEVAQSPRYKITEKSQAVAFWCDPISGHATLYWYRQILGQGPELLVQFQDESVVDDSQLPKDRFSAERLKGVDSTLKIQPAELGDSAMYLCASKTGGGTEAFFGQGTRLTVV.

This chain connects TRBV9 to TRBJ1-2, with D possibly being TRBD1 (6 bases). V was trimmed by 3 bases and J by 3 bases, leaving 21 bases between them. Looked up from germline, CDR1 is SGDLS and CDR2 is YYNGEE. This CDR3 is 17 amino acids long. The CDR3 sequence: CASSASSSGARDYGYTF. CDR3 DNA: TGTGCCAGCAGCGCCAGTAGTTCAGGGGCGCGGGACTATGGCTACACCTTC.

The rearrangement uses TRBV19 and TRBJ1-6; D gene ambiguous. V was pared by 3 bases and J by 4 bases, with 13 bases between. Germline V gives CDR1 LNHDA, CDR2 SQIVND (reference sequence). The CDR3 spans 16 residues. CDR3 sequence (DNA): TGTGCCAGTAGTATCGCGGGGTCAAAATATAATTCACCCCTCCACTTT. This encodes CASSIAGSKYNSPLHF.

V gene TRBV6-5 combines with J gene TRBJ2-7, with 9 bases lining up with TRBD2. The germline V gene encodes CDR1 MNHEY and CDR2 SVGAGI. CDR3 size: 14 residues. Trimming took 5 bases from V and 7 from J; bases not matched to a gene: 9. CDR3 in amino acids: CASSRAGGFREQYF. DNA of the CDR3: TGTGCCAGCAGTAGAGCGGGGGGTTTTCGAGAGCAGTACTTC.

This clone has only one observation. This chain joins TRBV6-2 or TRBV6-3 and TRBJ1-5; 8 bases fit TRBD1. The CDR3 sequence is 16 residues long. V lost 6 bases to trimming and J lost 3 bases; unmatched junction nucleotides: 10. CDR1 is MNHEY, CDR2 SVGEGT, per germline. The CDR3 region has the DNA TGTGCCAGCAGCCGGACGGGGACAGGCCACAATCAGCCCCAGCATTTT. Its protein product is CASSRTGTGHNQPQHF.

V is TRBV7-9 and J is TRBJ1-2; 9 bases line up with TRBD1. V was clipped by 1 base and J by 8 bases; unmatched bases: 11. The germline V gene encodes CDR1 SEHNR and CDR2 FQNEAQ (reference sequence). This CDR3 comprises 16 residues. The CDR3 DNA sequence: TGTGCCAGCAGCTTAGATGAAGGGGACAGGGTGTCGGGCTACACCTTC. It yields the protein CASSLDEGDRVSGYTF.